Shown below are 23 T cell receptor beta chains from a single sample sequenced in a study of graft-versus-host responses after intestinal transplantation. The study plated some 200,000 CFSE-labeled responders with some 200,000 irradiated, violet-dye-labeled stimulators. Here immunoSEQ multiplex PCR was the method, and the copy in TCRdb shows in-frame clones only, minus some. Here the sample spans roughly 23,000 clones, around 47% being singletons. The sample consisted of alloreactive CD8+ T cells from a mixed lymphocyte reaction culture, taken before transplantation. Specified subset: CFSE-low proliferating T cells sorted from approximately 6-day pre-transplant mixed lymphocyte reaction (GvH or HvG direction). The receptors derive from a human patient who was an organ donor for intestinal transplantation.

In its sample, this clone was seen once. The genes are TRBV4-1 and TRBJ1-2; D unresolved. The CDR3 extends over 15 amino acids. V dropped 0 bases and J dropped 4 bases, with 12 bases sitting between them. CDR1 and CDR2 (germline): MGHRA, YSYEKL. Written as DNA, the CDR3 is TGCGCCAGCAGCCAAGATGAAGTCACCTTCTATGGCTACACCTTC. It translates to CASSQDEVTFYGYTF.

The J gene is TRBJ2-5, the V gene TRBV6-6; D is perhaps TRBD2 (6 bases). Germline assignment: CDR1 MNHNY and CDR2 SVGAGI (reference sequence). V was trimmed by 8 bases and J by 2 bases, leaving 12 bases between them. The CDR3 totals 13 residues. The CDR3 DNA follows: TGTGCCAGCCTCTACCGGGGGCAAGAGACCCAGTACTTC. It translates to CASLYRGQETQYF.

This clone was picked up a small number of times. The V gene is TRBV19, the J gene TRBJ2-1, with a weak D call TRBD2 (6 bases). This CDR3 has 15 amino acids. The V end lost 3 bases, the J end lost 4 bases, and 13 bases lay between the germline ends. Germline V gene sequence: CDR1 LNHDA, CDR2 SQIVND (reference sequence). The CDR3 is CASSIVGGGYNEQFF. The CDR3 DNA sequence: TGTGCCAGTAGTATTGTGGGAGGTGGGTACAATGAGCAGTTCTTC.

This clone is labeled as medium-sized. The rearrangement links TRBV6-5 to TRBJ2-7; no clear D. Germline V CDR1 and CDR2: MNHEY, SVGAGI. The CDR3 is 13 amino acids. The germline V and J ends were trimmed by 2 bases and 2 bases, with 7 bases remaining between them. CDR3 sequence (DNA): TGTGCCAGCAGTTACGCAGGAACCTACGAGCAGTACTTC. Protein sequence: CASSYAGTYEQYF.

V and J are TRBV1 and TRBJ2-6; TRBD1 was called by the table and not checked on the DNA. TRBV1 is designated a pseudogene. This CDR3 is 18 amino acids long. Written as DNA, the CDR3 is TGCACCAGCAGACCCTTTGGTTTGTGCACAAATCGGGCCAACGTCCTGACTTTC. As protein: CTSRPFGLCTNRANVLTF.

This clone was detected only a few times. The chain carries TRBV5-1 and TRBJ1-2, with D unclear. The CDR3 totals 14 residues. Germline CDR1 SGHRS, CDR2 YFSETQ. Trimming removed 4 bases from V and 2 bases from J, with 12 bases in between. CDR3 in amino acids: CASSRFKGNYGYTF. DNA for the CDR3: TGCGCCAGCAGCCGATTCAAGGGAAACTATGGCTACACCTTC.

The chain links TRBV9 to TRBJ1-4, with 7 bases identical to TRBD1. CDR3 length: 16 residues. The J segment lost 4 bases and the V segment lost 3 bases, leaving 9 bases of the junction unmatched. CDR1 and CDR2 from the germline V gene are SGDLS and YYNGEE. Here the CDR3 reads CASSDPLTGHNEKLFF. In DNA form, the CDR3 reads TGTGCCAGCAGCGACCCCCTGACAGGGCATAATGAAAAACTGTTTTTT.

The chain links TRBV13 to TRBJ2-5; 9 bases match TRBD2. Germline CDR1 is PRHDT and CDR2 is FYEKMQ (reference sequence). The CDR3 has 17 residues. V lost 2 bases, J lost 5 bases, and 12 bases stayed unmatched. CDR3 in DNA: TGTGCCAGCAGCTTACGATCTAGCGGGGCTTCTGGGGAGACCCAGTACTTC. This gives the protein CASSLRSSGASGETQYF.

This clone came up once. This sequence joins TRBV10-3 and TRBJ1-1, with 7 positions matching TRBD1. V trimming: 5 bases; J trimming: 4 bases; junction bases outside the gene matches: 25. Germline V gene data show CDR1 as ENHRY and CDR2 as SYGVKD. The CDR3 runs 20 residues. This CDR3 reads CAISSRTGRPNHFWGTEAFF. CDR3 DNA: TGTGCCATCAGTTCAAGGACAGGCCGACCAAATCATTTTTGGGGCACTGAAGCTTTCTTT.

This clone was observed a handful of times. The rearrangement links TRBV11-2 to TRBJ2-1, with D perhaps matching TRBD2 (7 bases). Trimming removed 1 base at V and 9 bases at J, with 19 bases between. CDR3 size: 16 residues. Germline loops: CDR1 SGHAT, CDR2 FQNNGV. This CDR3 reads CASSLVTGGPRGEQFF. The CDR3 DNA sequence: TGTGCCAGCAGCTTAGTTACGGGGGGCCCCCGAGGTGAGCAGTTCTTC.

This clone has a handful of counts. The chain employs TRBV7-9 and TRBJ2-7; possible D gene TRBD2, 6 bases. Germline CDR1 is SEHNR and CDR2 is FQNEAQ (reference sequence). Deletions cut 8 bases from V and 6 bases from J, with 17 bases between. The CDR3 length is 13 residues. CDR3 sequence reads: CASGGTVPLEQYF. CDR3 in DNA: TGTGCCAGCGGAGGGACGGTTCCTCTCGAGCAGTACTTC.

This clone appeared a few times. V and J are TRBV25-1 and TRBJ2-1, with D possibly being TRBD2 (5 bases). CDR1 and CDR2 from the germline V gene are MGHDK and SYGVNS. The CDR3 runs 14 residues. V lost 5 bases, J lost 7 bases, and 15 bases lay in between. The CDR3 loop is CASSPQLRDNEQFF. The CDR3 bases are TGTGCCAGCAGTCCCCAGCTCCGGGATAATGAGCAGTTCTTC.

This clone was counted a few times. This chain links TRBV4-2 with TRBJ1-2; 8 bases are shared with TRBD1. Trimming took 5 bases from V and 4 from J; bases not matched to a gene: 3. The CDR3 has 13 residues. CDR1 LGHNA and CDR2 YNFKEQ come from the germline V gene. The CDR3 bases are TGTGCCAGCAGCTTAACAGGGGGCTATGGCTACACCTTC. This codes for CASSLTGGYGYTF.

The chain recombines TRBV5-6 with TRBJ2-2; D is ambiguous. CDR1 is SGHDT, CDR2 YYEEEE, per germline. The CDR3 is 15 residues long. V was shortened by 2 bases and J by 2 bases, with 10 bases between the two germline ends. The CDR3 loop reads CASSFSRSNTGELFF. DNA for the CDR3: TGTGCCAGCAGCTTTTCGAGGAGTAACACCGGGGAGCTGTTTTTT.

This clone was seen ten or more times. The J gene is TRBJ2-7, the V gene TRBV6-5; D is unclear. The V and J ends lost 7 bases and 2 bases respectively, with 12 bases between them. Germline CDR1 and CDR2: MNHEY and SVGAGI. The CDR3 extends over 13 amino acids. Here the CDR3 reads CASTPSFTYEQYF. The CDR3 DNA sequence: TGTGCCAGCACCCCCAGCTTCACCTACGAGCAGTACTTC.

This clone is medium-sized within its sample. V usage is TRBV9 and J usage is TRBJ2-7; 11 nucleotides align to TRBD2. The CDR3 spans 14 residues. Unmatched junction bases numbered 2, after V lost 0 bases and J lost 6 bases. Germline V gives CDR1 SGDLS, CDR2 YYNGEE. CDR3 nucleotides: TGTGCCAGCAGCGTAGAAGGACTAGCGGGCGAGCAGTACTTC. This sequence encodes CASSVEGLAGEQYF.

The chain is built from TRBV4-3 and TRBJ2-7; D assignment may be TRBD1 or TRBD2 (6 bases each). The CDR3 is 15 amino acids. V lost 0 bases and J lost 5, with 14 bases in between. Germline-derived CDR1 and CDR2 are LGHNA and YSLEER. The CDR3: CASSQDWRGVHEQYF. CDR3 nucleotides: TGCGCCAGCAGCCAAGATTGGAGGGGGGTCCACGAGCAGTACTTC.

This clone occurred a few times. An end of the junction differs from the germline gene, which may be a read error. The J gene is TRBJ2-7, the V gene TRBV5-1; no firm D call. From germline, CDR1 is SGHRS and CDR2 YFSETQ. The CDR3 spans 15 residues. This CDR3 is CASSLSYPPSHEQYF. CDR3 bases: TGCGCCAGCAGCCTATCGTACCCGCCCTCCCACGAGCAGTACTTC.

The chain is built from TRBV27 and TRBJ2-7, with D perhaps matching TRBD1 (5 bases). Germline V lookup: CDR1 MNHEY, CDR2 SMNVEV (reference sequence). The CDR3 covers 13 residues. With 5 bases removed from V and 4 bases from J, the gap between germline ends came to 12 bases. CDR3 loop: CASSPQVGYEQYF. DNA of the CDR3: TGTGCCAGCAGTCCACAGGTGGGGTACGAGCAGTACTTC.

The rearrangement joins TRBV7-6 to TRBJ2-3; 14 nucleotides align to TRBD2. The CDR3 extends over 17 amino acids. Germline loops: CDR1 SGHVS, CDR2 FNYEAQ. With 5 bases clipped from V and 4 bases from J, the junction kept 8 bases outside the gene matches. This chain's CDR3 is CASSPGTSGSAADTQYF. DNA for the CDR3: TGTGCCAGCAGCCCGGGGACTAGCGGGAGTGCCGCAGATACGCAGTATTTT.

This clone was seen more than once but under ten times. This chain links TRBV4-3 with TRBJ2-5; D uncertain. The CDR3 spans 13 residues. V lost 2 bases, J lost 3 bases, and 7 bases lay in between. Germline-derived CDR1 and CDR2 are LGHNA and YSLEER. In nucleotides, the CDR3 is TGCGCCAGCAGCCAAATTGGTAAAGAGACCCAGTACTTC. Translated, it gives CASSQIGKETQYF.

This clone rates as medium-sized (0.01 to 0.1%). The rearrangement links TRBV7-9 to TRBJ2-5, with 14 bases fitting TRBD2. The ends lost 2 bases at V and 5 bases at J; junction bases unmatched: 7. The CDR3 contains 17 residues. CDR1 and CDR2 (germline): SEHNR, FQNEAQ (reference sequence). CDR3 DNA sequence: TGTGCCAGCAGCTTACTGACTAGCGGGAGGGCCGGGGAGACCCAGTACTTC. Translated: CASSLLTSGRAGETQYF. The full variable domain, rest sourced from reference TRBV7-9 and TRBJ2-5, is DTGVSQNPRHKITKRGQNVTFRCDPISEHNRLYWYRQTLGQGPEFLTYFQNEAQLEKSRLLSDRFSAERPKGSFSTLEIQRTEQGDSAMYLCASSLLTSGRAGETQYFGPGTRLLVL.

The DNA of the CDR3 is TGCGCCAGCAGCCAAGTTGGATACGGGACAGATACGCAGTATTTT. Its protein is CASSQVGYGTDTQYF. The rearrangement links TRBV4-1 to TRBJ2-3, with D hard to call. V dropped 1 base and J dropped 3 bases, with 11 bases sitting between them. CDR3 length: 15 residues. CDR1 is MGHRA and CDR2 is YSYEKL in the germline V gene.